The 9 T cell receptor beta chains presented below share a single source sample, sequenced in a study of blood T cell repertoires in COVID-19. Sequencing used immunoSEQ multiplex PCR; TCRdb keeps in-frame clones, though not all of them. The table lists tens of thousands of clones, about 80% of them singletons. What was sequenced was peripheral blood. These receptors were taken from a woman aged 55-69 years with acute or convalescent COVID-19.

The chain combines TRBV5-6 with TRBJ1-3; maybe TRBD1 (6 bases). The CDR3 totals 16 residues. Germline loops: CDR1 SGHDT, CDR2 YYEEEE. Trimming removed 3 bases at V and 3 bases at J, with 16 bases between. In DNA, the CDR3 is TGTGCCAGCAGCTCGGGGGGCGGGACGCTTGGAAACACCATATATTTT. Its translation is CASSSGGGTLGNTIYF.

The gene calls are TRBV4-1 and TRBJ2-5; D gene ambiguous. V lost 0 bases and J lost 7, with 12 bases in between. The CDR3 length is 14 residues. CDR1 MGHRA and CDR2 YSYEKL come from the germline V gene. The CDR3 reads CASSQDRVELTQYF. CDR3 DNA: TGCGCCAGCAGCCAAGATAGAGTAGAACTGACCCAGTACTTC.

The chain has TRBV29-1 and TRBJ1-1; 7 bases fit TRBD1. The CDR3 sequence is 16 residues long. V lost 5 bases to trimming and J lost 4 bases; unmatched junction nucleotides: 16. Germline V gene sequence: CDR1 SQVTM, CDR2 ANQGSEA. This CDR3 is CSVIEGGVRGSTEAFF. DNA of the CDR3: TGCAGCGTTATAGAAGGGGGCGTCAGGGGGAGCACTGAAGCTTTCTTT. Full variable domain (remainder filled in from reference TRBV29-1 and TRBJ1-1): SAVISQKPSRDICQRGTSLTIQCQVDSQVTMMFWYRQQPGQSLTLIATANQGSEATYESGFVIDKFPISRPNLTFSTLTVSNMSPEDSSIYLCSVIEGGVRGSTEAFFGQGTRLTVV.

J is TRBJ1-3 and V is TRBV3-1 (or the pseudogene TRBV3-2); D is unresolved. CDR1 and CDR2 from the germline V gene are LGHDT and YNNKEL (reference sequence). This CDR3 comprises 13 residues. The V end was cut by 5 bases, the J end by 4 bases, with 9 bases between. CDR3 DNA: TGTGCCAGCAGCAGTCGGGTCGGAAACACCATATATTTT. This sequence encodes CASSSRVGNTIYF.

The genes are TRBV10-2 and TRBJ1-2, with D possibly being TRBD1 (6 bases). The CDR3 loop spans 14 amino acids. V was cut by 4 bases and J by 7 bases, with 16 bases left in between. Per germline, CDR1 WSHSY and CDR2 SAAADI. CDR3 loop: CASSGSGGPRGYTF. In nucleotides, the CDR3 is TGCGCCAGCAGTGGTAGCGGGGGGCCACGTGGCTACACCTTC.

The J gene is TRBJ2-2, the V gene TRBV25-1; D gene unclear. This CDR3 region has 14 residues. V was clipped by 3 bases and J by 1 base, with 6 bases between them. CDR1 and CDR2 (germline): MGHDK, SYGVNS. The CDR3 coding sequence is TGTGCCAGCAGTGAGATAGAGAACACCGGGGAGCTGTTTTTT. Its translation is CASSEIENTGELFF.

A few counts support this clone. The V gene is TRBV6-5, the J gene TRBJ1-1; TRBD1 aligns across 7 bases. Losses at the gene ends were 6 bases for V and 1 base for J; bases not matched to a gene: 8. The CDR3 runs 15 residues. Germline V gives CDR1 MNHEY, CDR2 SVGAGI. CDR3 nucleotides: TGTGCCAGCAGACCCCAGGGGGTGTGGAACACTGAAGCTTTCTTT. This encodes CASRPQGVWNTEAFF.

The genes are TRBV20-1 and TRBJ2-5, with D possibly TRBD2 on 6 matching bases. Trimming pared 3 bases from V and 3 bases from J, leaving 23 bases between. The CDR3 totals 17 residues. Germline V CDR1 and CDR2: DFQATT, SNEGSKA (reference sequence). CDR3 bases: TGCAGTGCTAGTCGCCCCCACCCGGGACTCCAGGAAGAGACCCAGTACTTC. As protein: CSASRPHPGLQEETQYF.

The gene calls are TRBV3-1 (or the pseudogene TRBV3-2) and TRBJ2-4, with 14 positions matching TRBD2. The CDR3 is 18 amino acids. Germline loops: CDR1 LGHDT, CDR2 YNNKEL (reference sequence). Unmatched junction bases numbered 5, after V lost 3 bases and J lost 1 base. CDR3 loop: CASSQVRTSGGAKNIQYF. CDR3 coding DNA: TGTGCCAGCAGCCAGGTCAGGACTAGCGGGGGGGCCAAAAACATTCAGTACTTC.